This T cell receptor (beta chain) derives from a study of T cell responses to AZD1222 COVID-19 vaccine. Study outcomes and limitations: Spike-specific TCR breadth and depth both grew after two AZD1222 doses. Spike-spanning, vaccine-associated CD4 TCRs were dominant at 160-218 and 743-854.

Sequenced by immunoSEQ multiplex PCR; TCRdb stores in-frame clones only, minus some. The profile shows some 150,000 clones, around 89% of them singletons. The germline gives CDR1 LNHDA, CDR2 SQIVND (reference sequence). The germline V and J ends were trimmed by 7 bases and 0 bases, with 10 bases remaining between them. CDR3 length equals 14 residues. In regard to this clone: The antigen is not known.

The chain is built from TRBV19 and TRBJ1-5; D possibly corresponds to TRBD1 (5 bases). The receptor was isolated from an adult who received the AZD1222 COVID-19 vaccine. This material consisted of peripheral blood, taken 28 days after the second AZD1222 dose. The CDR3 region has the DNA TGTGCCAGTAACGGGGACTATAGCAATCAGCCCCAGCATTTT. It yields the protein CASNGDYSNQPQHF.